What follows is one TCR beta chain and its context. Its specificity is not known. The CDR3 is 12 residues long. The ends were cut back, 5 bases at V and 3 bases at J, with 8 bases in the middle. CDR1 is MNHNY and CDR2 is SVGAGI in the germline V gene (reference sequence). The data belong to a study of cytomegalovirus exposure and HLA in healthy donors. Study-level background: An analysis done earlier identified about 120 million unique TCR beta sequences from about 179 million T cells. Study results and caveats: TRBV6-2, TRBV6-3 and some other V segments were unresolvable in 87-base-pair reads. Associated with HLA alleles at 0.05 false discovery rate in a later analysis were some 16,000 TCR beta sequences. A later analysis appeared to link common viral pathogens to several of the most significant clusters.

Both 60 Vbeta primers and 13 Jbeta primers went into the PCR. Assay used: immunoSEQ multiplex PCR; TCRdb lists only in-frame clones, some missing. The table includes about 95,000 clones, roughly four fifths detected once. Sequencing input: PBMCs. The source is a man younger than 45 in good health and CMV-seropositive. The chain links TRBV6-6 to TRBJ2-7, with a weak D call TRBD1 (5 bases). The CDR3 loop is CASSGDSYEQYF. In nucleotides, the CDR3 is TGTGCCAGCAGTGGCGACAGCTACGAGCAGTACTTC.